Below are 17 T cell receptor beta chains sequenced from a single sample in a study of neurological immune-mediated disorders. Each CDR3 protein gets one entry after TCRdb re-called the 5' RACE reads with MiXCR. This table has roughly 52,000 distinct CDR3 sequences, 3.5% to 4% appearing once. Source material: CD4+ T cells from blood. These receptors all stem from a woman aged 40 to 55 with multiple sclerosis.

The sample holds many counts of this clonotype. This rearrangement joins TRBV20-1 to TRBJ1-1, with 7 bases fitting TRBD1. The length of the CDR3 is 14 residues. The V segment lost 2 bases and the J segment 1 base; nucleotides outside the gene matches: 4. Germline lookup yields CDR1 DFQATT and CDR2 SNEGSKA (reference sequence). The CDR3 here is CSARPGTANTEAFF. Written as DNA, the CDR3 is TGCAGTGCTAGACCAGGGACAGCGAACACTGAAGCTTTCTTT.

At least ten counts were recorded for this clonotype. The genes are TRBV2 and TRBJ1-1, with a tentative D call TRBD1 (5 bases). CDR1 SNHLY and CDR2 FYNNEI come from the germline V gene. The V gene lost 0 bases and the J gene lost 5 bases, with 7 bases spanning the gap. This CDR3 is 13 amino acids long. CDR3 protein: CASSEAWGTEAFF. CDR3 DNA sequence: TGTGCCAGCAGTGAAGCCTGGGGGACTGAAGCTTTCTTT.

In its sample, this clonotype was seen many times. CDR3 sequence reads: CASSFNVQVSEQYF. The CDR3 DNA reads TGTGCCAGCAGTTTTAACGTGCAGGTCTCCGAGCAGTACTTC. The J gene is TRBJ2-7, the V gene TRBV12-3 or TRBV12-4; D gene ambiguous. V lost 3 bases and J lost 6, with 15 bases in between. This CDR3 has 14 residues.

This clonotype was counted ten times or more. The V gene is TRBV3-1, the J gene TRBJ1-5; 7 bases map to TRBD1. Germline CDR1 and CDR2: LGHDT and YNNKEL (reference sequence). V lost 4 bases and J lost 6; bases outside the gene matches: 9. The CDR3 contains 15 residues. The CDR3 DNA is TGTGCCAGCAGCCGGGGGGCAGGGGGGGCTCAGCCCCAGCATTTT. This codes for CASSRGAGGAQPQHF.

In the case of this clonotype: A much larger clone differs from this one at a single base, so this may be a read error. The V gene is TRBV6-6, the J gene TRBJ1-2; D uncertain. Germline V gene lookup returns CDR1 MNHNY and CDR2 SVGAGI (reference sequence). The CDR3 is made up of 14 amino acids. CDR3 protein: CASIKAGINYGYAF. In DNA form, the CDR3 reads TGTGCCAGCATCAAGGCCGGGATTAACTATGGCTACGCCTTC.

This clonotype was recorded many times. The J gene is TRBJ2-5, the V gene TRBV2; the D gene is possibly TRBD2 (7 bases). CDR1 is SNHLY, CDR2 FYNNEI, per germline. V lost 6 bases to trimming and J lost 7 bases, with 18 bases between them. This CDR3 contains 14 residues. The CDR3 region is CASRAAGGGGTQYF. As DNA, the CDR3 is TGTGCCAGCAGGGCCGCCGGGGGCGGGGGGACCCAGTACTTC.

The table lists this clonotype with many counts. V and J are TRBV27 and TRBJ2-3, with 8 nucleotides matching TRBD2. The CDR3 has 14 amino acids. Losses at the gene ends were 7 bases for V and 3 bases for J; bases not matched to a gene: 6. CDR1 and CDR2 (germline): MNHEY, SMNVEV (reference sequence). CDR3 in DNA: TGTGCCAGCAAGTCGGGGGGGGGGACAGATACGCAGTATTTT. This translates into CASKSGGGTDTQYF.

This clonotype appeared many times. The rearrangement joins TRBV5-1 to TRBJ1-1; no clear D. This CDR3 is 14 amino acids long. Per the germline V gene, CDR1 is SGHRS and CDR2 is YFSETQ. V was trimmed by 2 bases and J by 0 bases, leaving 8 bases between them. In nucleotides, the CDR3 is TGCGCCAGCAGCTTCTTATCTATGAACACTGAAGCTTTCTTT. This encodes CASSFLSMNTEAFF.

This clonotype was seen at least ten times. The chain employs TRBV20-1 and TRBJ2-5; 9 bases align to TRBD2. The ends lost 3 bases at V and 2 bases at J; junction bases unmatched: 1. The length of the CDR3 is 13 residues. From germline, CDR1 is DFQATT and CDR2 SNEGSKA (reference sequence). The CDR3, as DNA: TGCAGTGCTAGGACTAGCGGACAAGAGACCCAGTACTTC. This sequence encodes CSARTSGQETQYF.

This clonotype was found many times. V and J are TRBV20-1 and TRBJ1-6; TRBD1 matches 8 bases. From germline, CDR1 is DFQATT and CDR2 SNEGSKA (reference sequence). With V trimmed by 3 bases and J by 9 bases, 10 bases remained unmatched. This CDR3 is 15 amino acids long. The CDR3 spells CSASRGAGGVSPLHF. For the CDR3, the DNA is TGCAGTGCTAGTAGGGGTGCAGGGGGCGTTTCACCCCTCCACTTT.

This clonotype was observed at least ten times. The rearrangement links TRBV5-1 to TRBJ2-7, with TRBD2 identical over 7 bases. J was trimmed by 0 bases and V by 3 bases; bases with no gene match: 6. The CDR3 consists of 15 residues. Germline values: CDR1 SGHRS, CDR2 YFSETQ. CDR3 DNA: TGCGCCAGCAGCTCCTCCGGGACTATCTCCTACGAGCAGTACTTC. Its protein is CASSSSGTISYEQYF.

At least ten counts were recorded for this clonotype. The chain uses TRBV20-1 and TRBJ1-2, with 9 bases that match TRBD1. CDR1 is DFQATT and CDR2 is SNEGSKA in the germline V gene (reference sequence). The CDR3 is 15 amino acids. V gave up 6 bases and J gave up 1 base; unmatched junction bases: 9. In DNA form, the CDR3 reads TGCAGTGCCATCACAGGGGGCTGGGGTAACTATGGCTACACCTTC. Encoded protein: CSAITGGWGNYGYTF.

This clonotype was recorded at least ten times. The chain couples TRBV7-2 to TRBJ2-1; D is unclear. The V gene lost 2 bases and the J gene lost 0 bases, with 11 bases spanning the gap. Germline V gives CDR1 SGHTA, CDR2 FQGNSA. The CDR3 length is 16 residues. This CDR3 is CASSLYGFTSYNEQFF. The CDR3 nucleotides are TGTGCCAGCAGCTTATACGGGTTCACCTCCTACAATGAGCAGTTCTTC.

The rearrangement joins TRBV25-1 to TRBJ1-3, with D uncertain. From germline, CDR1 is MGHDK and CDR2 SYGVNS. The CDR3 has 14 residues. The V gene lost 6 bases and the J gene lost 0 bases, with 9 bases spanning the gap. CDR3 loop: CASRRLGSGNTIYF. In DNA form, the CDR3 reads TGTGCCAGCAGGAGATTGGGCTCTGGAAACACCATATATTTT.

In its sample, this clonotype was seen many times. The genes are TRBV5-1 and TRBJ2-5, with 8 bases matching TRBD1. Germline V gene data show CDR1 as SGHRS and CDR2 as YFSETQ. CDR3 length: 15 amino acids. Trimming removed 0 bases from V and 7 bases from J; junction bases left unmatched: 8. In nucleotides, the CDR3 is TGCGCCAGCAGCTTGGTCGTGGGACAGGTCGGGACCCAGTACTTC. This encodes CASSLVVGQVGTQYF.

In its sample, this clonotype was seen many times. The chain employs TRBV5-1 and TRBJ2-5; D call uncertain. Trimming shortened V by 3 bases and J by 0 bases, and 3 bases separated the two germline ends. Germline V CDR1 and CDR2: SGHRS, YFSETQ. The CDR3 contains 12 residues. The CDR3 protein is CASSSHQETQYF. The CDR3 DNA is TGCGCCAGCAGCTCCCACCAAGAGACCCAGTACTTC.

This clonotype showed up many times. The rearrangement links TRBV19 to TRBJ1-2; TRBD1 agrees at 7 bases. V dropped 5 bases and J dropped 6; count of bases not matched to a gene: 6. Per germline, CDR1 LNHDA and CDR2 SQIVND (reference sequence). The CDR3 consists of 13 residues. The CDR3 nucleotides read TGTGCCAGTAGTGTGGGACAGTACGATGGCTACACCTTC. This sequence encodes CASSVGQYDGYTF. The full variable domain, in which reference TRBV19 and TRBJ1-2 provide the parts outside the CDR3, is DGGITQSPKYLFRKEGQNVTLSCEQNLNHDAMYWYRQDPGQGLRLIYYSQIVNDFQKGDIAEGYSVSREKKESFPLTVTSAQKNPTAFYLCASSVGQYDGYTFGSGTRLTVV.